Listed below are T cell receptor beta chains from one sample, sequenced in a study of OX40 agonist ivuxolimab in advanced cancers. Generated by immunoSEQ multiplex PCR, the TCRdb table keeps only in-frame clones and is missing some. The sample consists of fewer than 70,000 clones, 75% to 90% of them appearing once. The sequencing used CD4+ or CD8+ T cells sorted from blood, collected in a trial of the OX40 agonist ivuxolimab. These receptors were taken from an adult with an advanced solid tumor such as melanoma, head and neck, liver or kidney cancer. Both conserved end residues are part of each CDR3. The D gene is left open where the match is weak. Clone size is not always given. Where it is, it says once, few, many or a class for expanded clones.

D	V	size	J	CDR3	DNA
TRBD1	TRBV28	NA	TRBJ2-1	CATRGQGSYNEQFF	TGTGCCACTAGGGGGCAGGGCTCCTACAATGAGCAGTTCTTC
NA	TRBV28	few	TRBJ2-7	CASSLSHPDWSSYEQYF	TGTGCCAGCAGTTTATCCCACCCCGACTGGAGCTCCTACGAGCAGTACTTC
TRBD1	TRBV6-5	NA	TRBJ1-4	CASSVIGQGREKLFF	TGTGCCAGCAGTGTCATAGGACAGGGTCGCGAAAAACTGTTTTTT
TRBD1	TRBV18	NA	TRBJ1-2	CASSPASGGAVYGYTF	TGTGCCAGCTCACCTGCTTCAGGGGGCGCCGTCTATGGCTACACCTTC
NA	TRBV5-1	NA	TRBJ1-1	CASSLGPTNTEAFF	TGCGCCAGCAGCTTGGGTCCGACGAACACTGAAGCTTTCTTT
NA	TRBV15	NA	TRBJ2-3	CATSRGSAGADTQYF	TGTGCCACCAGCAGAGGATCGGCAGGGGCAGATACGCAGTATTTT
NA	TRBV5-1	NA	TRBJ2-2	CASSQMPGPATGELFF	TGCGCCAGCAGCCAGATGCCAGGGCCGGCCACCGGGGAGCTGTTTTTT
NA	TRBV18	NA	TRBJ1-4	CASSRGQEKLFF	TGTGCCAGCTCACGTGGACAGGAAAAACTGTTTTTT
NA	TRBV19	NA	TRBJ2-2	CASSPQGRFAGRAGELFF	TGTGCCAGTAGTCCCCAGGGGCGGTTTGCGGGAAGGGCCGGGGAGCTGTTTTTT
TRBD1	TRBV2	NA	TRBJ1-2	CASSEYRGLAF	TGTGCCAGCAGTGAATACAGGGGTCTCGCCTTC
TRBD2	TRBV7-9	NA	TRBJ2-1	CASTLLAGGPNEQFF	TGTGCCAGCACCCTACTAGCGGGAGGGCCGAATGAGCAGTTCTTC
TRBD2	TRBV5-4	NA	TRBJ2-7	CASSLTSGPNEQYF	TGTGCCAGCAGCTTGACTAGCGGACCTAACGAGCAGTACTTC
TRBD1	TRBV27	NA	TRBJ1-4	CASSSPGQGYEKLFF	TGTGCCAGCAGTTCACCGGGACAGGGATATGAAAAACTGTTTTTT
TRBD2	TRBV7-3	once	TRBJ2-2	CASSLQGGPGGELFF	TGTGCCAGCAGCTTACAGGGAGGGCCCGGCGGGGAGCTGTTTTTT
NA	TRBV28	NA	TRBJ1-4	CASLDSATNEKLFF	TGTGCCAGCCTCGACAGTGCAACTAATGAAAAACTGTTTTTT
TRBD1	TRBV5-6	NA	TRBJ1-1	CASSRGTGGAVAFF	TGTGCCAGCAGTCGGGGGACAGGGGGAGCGGTGGCTTTCTTT
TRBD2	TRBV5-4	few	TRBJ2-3	CASSQGLAGDTDTQYF	TGTGCCAGCAGTCAAGGACTAGCGGGAGATACAGATACGCAGTATTTT
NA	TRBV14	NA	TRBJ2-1	CASSHTLREQFF	TGTGCCAGCAGCCACACCCTACGGGAGCAGTTCTTC
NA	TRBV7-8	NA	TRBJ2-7	CASSLGGRTDPYEQYF	TGTGCCAGCAGCTTAGGGGGCCGGACCGACCCCTACGAGCAGTACTTC
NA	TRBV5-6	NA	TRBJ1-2	CASSLAWGDYGYTF	TGTGCCAGCAGCTTGGCCTGGGGGGACTATGGCTACACCTTC
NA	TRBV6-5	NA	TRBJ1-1	CASSHQNTEAFF	TGTGCCAGCAGCCACCAGAACACTGAAGCTTTCTTT
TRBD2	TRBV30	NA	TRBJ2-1	CAWTSGRGYNEQFF	TGTGCCTGGACTAGCGGGAGGGGTTACAATGAGCAGTTCTTC
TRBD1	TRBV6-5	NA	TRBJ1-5	CASSYRQGRNQPQHF	TGTGCCAGCAGTTACCGACAGGGAAGGAACCAGCCCCAGCATTTT
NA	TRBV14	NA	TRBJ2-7	CASSQWAIKGEQYF	TGTGCCAGCAGCCAGTGGGCCATAAAGGGCGAGCAGTACTTC
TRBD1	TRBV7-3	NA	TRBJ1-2	CASSLTGQAFYGYTF	TGTGCCAGCAGCTTAACGGGACAGGCCTTCTATGGCTACACCTTC
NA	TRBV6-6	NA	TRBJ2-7	CASTQTTYEQYF	TGTGCCAGCACCCAGACCACCTACGAGCAGTACTTC
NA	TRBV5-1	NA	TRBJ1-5	CASRLGWGSNQPQHF	TGCGCCAGCAGATTGGGATGGGGAAGCAATCAGCCCCAGCATTTT
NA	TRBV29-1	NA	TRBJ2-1	CSAGWSYNEQFF	TGCAGCGCAGGGTGGTCCTACAATGAGCAGTTCTTC
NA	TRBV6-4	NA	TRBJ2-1	CASSDSSGSYNEQFF	TGTGCCAGCAGTGACTCTAGCGGCTCCTACAATGAGCAGTTCTTC
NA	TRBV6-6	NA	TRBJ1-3	CASSYRGDGNTIYF	TGTGCCAGCAGTTACAGGGGAGATGGAAACACCATATATTTT